This T cell receptor beta chain was observed in a study of T cell repertoires in aging, cancer and after chemotherapy. Study context: Repeat sampling of healthy donors over several months to years showed clear clonal overlap.

Multiplex touch-down PCR with TRB-A/B primers amplified rearranged V-D-J TRB sequences. MiXCR, applied by TCRdb to the multiplex PCR reads, yields one record per CDR3 protein. The profile shows 9,400 or so distinct CDR3 sequences, approximately 35% of them singletons. A word on this clonotype: The target antigen is unknown.

Germline assignment: CDR1 GTSNPN and CDR2 SVGIG (reference sequence). This CDR3 has 14 residues. With 7 bases clipped from V and 3 bases from J, the junction kept 8 bases outside the gene matches. The template was genomic DNA from peripheral blood, not RNA. Regarding the study as a whole: Median generation probability rose over the chemotherapy interval in each cancer cohort, suggesting rebound thymic output. In cancer patients, declining TCR diversity with age involved lost richness and lost evenness. Immunological memory after chemotherapy cannot be judged from the repertoire data.

This sequence was found in a human donor in good health. The donor label of this sample is uncertain. The chain links TRBV30 to TRBJ2-2; 7 positions match TRBD1. The sample comprised blood. CDR3: CALNIGTDTGELFF. The CDR3 DNA reads as TGTGCCTTAAATATCGGGACAGACACCGGGGAGCTGTTTTTT.